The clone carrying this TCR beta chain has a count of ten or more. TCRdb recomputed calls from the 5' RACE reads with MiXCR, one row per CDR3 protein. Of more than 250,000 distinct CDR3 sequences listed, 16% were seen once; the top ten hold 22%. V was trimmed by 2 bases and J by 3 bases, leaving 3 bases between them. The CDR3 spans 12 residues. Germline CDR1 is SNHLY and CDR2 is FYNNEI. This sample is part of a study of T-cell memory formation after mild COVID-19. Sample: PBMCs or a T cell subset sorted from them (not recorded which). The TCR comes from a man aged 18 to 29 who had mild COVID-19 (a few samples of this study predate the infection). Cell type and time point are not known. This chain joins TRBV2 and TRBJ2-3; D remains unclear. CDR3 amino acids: CASSEQTDTQYF. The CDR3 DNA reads TGTGCCAGCAGTGAACAAACAGATACGCAGTATTTT.